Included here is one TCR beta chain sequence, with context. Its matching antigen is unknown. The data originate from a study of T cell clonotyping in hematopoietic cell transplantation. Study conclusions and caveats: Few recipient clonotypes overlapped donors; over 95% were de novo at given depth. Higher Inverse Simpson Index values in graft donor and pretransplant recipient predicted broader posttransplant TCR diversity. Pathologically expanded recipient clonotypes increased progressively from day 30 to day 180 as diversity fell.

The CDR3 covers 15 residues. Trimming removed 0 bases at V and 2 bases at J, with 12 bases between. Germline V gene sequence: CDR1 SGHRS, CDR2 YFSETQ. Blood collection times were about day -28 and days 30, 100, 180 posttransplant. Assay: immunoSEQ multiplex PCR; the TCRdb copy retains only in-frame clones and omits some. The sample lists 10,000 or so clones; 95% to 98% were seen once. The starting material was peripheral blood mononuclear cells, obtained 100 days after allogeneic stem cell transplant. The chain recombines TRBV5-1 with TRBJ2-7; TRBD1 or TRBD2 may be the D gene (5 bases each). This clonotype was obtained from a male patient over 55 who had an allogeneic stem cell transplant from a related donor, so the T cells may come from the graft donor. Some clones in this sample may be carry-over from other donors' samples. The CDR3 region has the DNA TGCGCCAGCAGCTTGGGACAGACTATAACCTACGAGCAGTACTTC. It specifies CASSLGQTITYEQYF.